The TCR beta chain described here comes from a study of CXCR3-negative and CXCR3-positive naive CD8 T cells. Study background: Each library held about 1.5 +/- 0.3 million TRB reads, approximately 140 million in total. General study results and limits: Naive cells used TRBV-TRBJ genes in much the same way whether CXCR3-negative or CXCR3-positive; memory cells did not. Diversity was high in both naive subsets and much lower in memory cells.

Among CD8+ T cells, naive ones were CD45RO-CCR7+CD27+CD95-. As concerns this clonotype: Its matching antigen is unknown.

5' RACE with UMI labels generated the TRB cDNA libraries. TCRdb re-called the 5' RACE reads; every CDR3 protein appears as one record, without DNA. The repertoire table contains some 130,000 distinct CDR3 sequences. The V gene's germline CDR1 is SGHRS and CDR2 YFSETQ. The CDR3 runs 15 residues. The source is a human donor in good health. Some clones in this sample may be carry-over from other donors' samples. The sequenced sample consisted of naive CXCR3- CD8+ T cells from blood. Sample subset: CD45RO-CCR7+CD27+CD95- naive CD8+ T cells lacking CXCR3 (TNR3-). This chain links TRBV5-1 with TRBJ2-7; TCRdb's D call of TRBD2 is untestable without DNA. The CDR3 loop is CASSLRAGGGYEQYF.